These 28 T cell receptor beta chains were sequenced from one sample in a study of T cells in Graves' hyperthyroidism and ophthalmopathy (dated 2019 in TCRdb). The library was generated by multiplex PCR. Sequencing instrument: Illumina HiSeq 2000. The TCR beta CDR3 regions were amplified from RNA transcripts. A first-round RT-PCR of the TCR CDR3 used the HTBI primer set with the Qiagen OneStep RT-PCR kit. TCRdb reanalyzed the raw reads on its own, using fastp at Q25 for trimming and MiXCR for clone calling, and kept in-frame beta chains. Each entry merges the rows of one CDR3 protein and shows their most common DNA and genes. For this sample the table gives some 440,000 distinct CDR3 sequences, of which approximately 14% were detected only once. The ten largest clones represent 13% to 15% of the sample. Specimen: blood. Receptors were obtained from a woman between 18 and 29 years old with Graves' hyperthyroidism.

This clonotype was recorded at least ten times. The CDR3 region is CASSLIGRGDNEQFF. The CDR3 DNA sequence: TGTGCCAGCAGCTTAATTGGCAGGGGCGACAATGAGCAGTTCTTC. The chain recombines TRBV7-3 with TRBJ2-1; D is possibly TRBD1 (6 bases). Germline V gene lookup returns CDR1 SGHTA and CDR2 FQGTGA. V lost 1 base and J lost 5, with 12 bases in between. The CDR3 runs to 15 residues.

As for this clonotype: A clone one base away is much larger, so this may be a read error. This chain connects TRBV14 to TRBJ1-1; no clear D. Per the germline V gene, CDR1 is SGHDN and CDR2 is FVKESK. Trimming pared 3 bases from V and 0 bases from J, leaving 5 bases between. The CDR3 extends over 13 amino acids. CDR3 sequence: CASSHGVNTEAFF. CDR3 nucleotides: TGTGCCAGCAGCCACGGGGTGAACACTGAAGCTTTCTTT.

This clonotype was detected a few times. The CDR3 bases are TGCGCCAGCAGCCAAGATCCGTTGGGTTTAGGTACCCCAGATACGCAGTATTTT. Translating gives CASSQDPLGLGTPDTQYF. This sequence joins TRBV4-3 and TRBJ2-3; D uncertain. Germline V gene sequence: CDR1 LGHNA, CDR2 YSLEER. V was pared by 0 bases and J by 4 bases, with 20 bases between. The CDR3 consists of 18 residues.

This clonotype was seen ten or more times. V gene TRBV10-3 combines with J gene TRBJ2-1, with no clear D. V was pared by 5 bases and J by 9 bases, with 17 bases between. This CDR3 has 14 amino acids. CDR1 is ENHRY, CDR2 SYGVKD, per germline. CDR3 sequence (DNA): TGTGCCATCAGTCCCTCTCACGGTGTGGCTGAGCAGTTCTTC. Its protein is CAISPSHGVAEQFF.

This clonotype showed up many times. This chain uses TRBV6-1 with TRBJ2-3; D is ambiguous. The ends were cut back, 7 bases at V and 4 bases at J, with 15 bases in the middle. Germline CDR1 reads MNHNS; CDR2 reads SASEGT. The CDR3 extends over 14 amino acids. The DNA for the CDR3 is TGTGCCAGCACAAAGTCGCGTACTGCAGATACGCAGTATTTT. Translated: CASTKSRTADTQYF.

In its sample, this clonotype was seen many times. The CDR3 loop is CSASTTGAYGYTF. In nucleotides, the CDR3 is TGCAGTGCTAGTACGACAGGGGCCTATGGCTACACCTTC. The chain carries TRBV20-1 and TRBJ1-2, with 8 positions matching TRBD1. The CDR3 runs to 13 residues. From germline, CDR1 is DFQATT and CDR2 SNEGSKA (reference sequence). V was clipped by 3 bases and J by 4 bases; unmatched bases: 4.

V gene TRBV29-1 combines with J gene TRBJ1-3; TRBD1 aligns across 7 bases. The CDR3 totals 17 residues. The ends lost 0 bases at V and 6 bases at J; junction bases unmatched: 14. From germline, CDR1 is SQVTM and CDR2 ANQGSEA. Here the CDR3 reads CSVEDIQGGQRVNTIYF. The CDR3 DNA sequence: TGCAGCGTTGAAGATATTCAAGGGGGACAGCGCGTAAACACCATATATTTT.

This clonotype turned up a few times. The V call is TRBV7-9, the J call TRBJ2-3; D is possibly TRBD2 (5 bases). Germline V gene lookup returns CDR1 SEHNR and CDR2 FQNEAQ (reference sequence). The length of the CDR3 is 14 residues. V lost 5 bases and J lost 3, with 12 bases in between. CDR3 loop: CASSARVATDTQYF. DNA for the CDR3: TGTGCCAGCAGCGCCCGGGTAGCGACAGATACGCAGTATTTT.

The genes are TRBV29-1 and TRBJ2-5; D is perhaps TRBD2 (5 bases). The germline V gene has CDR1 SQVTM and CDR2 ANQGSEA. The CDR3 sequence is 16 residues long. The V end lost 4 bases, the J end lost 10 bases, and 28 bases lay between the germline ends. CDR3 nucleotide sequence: TGCAGCGTTGTCCGGGAACCGGCTGTGCCTACGGGGATCCAGTACTTC. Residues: CSVVREPAVPTGIQYF.

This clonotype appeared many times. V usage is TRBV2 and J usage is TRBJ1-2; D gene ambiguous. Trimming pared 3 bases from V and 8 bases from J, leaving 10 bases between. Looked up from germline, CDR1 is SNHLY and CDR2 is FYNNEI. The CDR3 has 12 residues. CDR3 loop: CASSDGRRGYTF. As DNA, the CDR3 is TGTGCCAGCAGTGACGGTCGACGCGGCTACACCTTC. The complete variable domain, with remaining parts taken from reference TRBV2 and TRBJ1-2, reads EPEVTQTPSHQVTQMGQEVILRCVPISNHLYFYWYRQILGQKVEFLVSFYNNEISEKSEIFDDQFSVERPDGSNFTLKIRSTKLEDSAMYFCASSDGRRGYTFGSGTRLTVV.

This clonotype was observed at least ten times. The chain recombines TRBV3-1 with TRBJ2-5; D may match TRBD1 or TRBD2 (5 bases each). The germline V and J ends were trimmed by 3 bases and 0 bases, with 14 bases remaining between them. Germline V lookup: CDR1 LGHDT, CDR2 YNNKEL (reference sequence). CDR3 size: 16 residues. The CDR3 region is CASSQGTAHNQETQYF. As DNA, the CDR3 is TGTGCCAGCAGCCAGGGGACGGCGCACAACCAAGAGACCCAGTACTTC.

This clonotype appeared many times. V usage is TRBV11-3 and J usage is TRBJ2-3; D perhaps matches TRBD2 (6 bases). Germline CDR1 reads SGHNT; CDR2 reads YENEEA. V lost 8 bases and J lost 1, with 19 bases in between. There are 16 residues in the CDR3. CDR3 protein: CASSPPGAYGTDTQYF. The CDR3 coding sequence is TGTGCCAGCTCCCCCCCGGGAGCATACGGCACAGATACGCAGTATTTT.

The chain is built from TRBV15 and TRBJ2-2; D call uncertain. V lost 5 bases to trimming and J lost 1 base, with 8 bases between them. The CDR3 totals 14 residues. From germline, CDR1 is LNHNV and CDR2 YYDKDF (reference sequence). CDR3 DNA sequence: TGTGCCACCAGCCCCCACAGGAACACCGGGGAGCTGTTTTTT. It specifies CATSPHRNTGELFF.

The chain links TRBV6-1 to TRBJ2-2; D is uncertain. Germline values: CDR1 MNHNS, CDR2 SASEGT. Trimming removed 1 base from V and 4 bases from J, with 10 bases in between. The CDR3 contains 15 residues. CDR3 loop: CASSEVGFGTGELFF. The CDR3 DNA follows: TGTGCCAGCAGTGAAGTAGGGTTCGGCACCGGGGAGCTGTTTTTT.

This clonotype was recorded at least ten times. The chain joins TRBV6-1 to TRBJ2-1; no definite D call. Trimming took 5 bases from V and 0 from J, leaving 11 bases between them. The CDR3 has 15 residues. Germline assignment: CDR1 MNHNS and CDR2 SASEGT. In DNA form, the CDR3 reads TGTGCCAGCAGTCCCCTAGGGTACTCCTACAATGAGCAGTTCTTC. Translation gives CASSPLGYSYNEQFF.

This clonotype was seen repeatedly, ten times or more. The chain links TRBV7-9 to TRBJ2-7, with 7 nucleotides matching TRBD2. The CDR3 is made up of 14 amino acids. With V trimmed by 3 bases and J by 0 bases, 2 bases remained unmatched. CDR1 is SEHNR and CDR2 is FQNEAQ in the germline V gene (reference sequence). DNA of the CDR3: TGTGCCAGCAGCTTGGGAGGGGTCTCCTACGAGCAGTACTTC. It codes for CASSLGGVSYEQYF.

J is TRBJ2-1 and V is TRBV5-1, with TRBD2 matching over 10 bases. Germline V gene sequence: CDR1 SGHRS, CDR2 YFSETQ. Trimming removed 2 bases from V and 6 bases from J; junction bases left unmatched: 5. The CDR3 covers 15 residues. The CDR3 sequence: CASSFLTSGTNEQFF. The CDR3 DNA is TGCGCCAGCAGCTTCCTCACTAGCGGGACCAATGAGCAGTTCTTC.

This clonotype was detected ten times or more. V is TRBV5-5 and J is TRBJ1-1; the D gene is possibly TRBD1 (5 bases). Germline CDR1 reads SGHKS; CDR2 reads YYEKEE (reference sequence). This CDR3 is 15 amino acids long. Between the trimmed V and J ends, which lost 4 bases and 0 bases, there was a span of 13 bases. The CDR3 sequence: CASSSAGTVNTEAFF. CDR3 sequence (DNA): TGTGCCAGCAGCAGTGCCGGGACGGTGAACACTGAAGCTTTCTTT. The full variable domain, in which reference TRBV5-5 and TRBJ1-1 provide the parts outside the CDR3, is DAGVTQSPTHLIKTRGQQVTLRCSPISGHKSVSWYQQVLGQGPQFIFQYYEKEERGRGNFPDRFSARQFPNYSSELNVNALLLGDSALYLCASSSAGTVNTEAFFGQGTRLTVV.

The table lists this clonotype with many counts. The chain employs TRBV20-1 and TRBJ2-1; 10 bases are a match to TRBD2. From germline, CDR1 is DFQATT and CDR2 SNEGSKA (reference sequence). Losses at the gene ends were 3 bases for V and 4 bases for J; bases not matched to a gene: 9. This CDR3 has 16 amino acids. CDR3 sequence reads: CSARQLAGKIYNEQFF. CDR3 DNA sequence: TGCAGTGCTAGGCAACTAGCGGGAAAAATATACAATGAGCAGTTCTTC.

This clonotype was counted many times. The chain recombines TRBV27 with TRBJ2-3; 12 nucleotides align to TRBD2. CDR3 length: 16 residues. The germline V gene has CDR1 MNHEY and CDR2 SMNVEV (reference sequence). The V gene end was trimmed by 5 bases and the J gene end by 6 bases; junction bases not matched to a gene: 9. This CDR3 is CASSPRLAGVRDTQYF. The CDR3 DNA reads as TGTGCCAGCAGTCCCCGACTAGCGGGAGTAAGGGATACGCAGTATTTT.

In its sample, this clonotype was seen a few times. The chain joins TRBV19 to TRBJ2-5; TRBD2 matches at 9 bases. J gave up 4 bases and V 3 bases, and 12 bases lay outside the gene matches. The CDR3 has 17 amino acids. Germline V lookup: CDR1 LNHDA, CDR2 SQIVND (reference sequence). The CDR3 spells CASSMRPAGGLGETQYF. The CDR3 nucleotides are TGTGCCAGTAGTATGAGACCAGCGGGGGGCCTGGGAGAGACCCAGTACTTC.

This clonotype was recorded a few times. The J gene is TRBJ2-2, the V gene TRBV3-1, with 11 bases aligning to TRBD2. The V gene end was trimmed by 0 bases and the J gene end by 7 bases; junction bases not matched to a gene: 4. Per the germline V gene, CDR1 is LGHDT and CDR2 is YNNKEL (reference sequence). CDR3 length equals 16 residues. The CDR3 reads CASSQDIAGGYGELFF. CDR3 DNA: TGTGCCAGCAGCCAAGACATAGCGGGAGGGTACGGGGAGCTGTTTTTT.

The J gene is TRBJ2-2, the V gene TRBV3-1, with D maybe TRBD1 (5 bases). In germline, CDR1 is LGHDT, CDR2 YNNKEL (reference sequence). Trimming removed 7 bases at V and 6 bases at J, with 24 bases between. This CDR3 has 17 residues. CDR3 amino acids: CASTPSGFDSFSGELFF. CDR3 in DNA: TGTGCCAGCACCCCCTCCGGTTTTGACAGTTTTTCCGGGGAGCTGTTTTTT.

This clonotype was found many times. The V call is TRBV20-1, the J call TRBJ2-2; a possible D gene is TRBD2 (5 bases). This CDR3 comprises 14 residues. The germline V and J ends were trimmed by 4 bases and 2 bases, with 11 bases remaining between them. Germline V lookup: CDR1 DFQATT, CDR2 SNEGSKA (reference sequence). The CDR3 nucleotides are TGCAGTGCTATGGCAGGACTTAACACCGGGGAGCTGTTTTTT. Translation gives CSAMAGLNTGELFF.

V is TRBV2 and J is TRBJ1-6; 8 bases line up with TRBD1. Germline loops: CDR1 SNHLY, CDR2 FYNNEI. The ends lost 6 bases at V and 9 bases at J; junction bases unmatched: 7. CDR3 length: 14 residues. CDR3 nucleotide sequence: TGTGCCAGCAGCATTGGACAGGGCACTTCACCCCTCCACTTT. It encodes CASSIGQGTSPLHF.

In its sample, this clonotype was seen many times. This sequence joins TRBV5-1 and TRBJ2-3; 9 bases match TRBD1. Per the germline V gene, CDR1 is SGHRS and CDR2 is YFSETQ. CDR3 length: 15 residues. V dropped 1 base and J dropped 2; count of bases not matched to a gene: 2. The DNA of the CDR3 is TGCGCCAGCAGCTTGACAGGGGGCCACACAGATACGCAGTATTTT. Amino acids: CASSLTGGHTDTQYF. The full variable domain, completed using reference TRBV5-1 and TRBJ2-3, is KAGVTQTPRYLIKTRGQQVTLSCSPISGHRSVSWYQQTPGQGLQFLFEYFSETQRNKGNFPGRFSGRQFSNSRSEMNVSTLELGDSALYLCASSLTGGHTDTQYFGPGTRLTVL.

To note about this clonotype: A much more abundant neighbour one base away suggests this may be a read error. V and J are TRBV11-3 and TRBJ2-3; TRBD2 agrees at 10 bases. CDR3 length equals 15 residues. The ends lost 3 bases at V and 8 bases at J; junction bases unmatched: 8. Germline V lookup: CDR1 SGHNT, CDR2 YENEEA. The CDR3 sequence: CASSFTSGELGTQYF. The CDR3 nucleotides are TGTGCCAGCAGCTTCACTAGCGGGGAGTTAGGTACGCAGTATTTT. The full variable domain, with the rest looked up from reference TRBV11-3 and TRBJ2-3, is EAGVVQSPRYKIIEKKQPVAFWCNPISGHNTLYWYLQNLGQGPELLIRYENEEAVDDSQLPKDRFSAERLKGVDSTLKIQPAELGDSAVYLCASSFTSGELGTQYFGPGTRLTVL.

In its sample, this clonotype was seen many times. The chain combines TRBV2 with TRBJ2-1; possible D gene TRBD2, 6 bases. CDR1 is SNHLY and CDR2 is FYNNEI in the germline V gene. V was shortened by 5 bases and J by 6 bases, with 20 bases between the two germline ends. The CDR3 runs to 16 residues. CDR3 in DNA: TGTGCCAGCAGTACCCCCTCCGGGAGTAAAATCAATGAGCAGTTCTTC. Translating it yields CASSTPSGSKINEQFF.